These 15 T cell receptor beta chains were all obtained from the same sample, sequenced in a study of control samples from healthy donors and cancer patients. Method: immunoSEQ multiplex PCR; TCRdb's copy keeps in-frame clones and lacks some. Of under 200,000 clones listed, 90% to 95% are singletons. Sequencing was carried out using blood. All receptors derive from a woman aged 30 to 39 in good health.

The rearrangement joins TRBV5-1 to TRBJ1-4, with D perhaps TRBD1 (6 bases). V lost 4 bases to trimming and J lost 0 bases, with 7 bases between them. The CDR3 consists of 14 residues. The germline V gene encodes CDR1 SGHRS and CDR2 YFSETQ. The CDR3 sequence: CASSGTSTNEKLFF. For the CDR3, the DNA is TGCGCCAGCAGCGGGACATCAACTAATGAAAAACTGTTTTTT.

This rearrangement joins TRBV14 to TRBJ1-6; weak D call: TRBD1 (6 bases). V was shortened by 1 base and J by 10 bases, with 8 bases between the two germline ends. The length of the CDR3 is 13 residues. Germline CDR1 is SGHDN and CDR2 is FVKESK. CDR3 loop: CASSQVGGSPLHF. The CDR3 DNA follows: TGTGCCAGCAGCCAAGTAGGGGGATCACCCCTCCACTTT. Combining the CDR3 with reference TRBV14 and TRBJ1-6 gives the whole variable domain EAGVTQFPSHSVIEKGQTVTLRCDPISGHDNLYWYRRVMGKEIKFLLHFVKESKQDESGMPNNRFLAERTGGTYSTLKVQPAELEDSGVYFCASSQVGGSPLHFGNGTRLTVT.

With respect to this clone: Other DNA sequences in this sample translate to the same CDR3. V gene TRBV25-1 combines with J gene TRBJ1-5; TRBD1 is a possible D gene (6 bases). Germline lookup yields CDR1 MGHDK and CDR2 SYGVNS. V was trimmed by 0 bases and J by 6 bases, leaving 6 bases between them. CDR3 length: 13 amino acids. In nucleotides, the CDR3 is TGTGCCAGCAGTGAATACAGGGGTCAGCCCCAGCATTTT. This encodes CASSEYRGQPQHF.

CDR3 DNA: TGTGCCAGCAGCCCCCGAAGTTACGAGCAGTACTTC. Translation gives CASSPRSYEQYF. This chain uses TRBV5-8 with TRBJ2-7; D ambiguous. Trimming shortened V by 4 bases and J by 4 bases, and 9 bases separated the two germline ends. The CDR3 is 12 residues long. Germline-derived CDR1 and CDR2 are SGHTS and YDEGEE.

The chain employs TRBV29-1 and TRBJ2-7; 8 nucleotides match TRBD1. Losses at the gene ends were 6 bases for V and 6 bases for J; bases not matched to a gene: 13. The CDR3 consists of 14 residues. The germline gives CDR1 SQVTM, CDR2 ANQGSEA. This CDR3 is CSVPGQGDVSEQYF. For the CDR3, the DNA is TGCAGCGTCCCCGGACAGGGAGATGTCAGCGAGCAGTACTTC.

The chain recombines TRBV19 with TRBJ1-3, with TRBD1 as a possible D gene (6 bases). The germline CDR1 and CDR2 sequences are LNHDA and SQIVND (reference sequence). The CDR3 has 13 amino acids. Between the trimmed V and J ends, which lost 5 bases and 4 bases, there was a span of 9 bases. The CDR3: CASSVDRGNTIYF. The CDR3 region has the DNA TGTGCCAGTAGTGTGGACAGAGGAAACACCATATATTTT.

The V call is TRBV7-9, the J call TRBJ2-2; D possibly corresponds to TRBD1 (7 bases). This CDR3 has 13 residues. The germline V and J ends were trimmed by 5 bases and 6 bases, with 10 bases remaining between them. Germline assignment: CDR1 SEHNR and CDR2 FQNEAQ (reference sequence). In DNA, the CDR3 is TGTGCCAGCAGCCAGGGGGGTCCCGGGGAGCTGTTTTTT. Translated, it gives CASSQGGPGELFF.

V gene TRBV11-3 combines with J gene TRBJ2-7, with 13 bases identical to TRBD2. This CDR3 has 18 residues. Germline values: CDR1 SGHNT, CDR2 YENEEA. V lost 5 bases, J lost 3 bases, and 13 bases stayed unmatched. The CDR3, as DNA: TGTGCCAGCAGCCCTGATTGGACTAGCGGGAGTCCGGACTACGAGCAGTACTTC. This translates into CASSPDWTSGSPDYEQYF. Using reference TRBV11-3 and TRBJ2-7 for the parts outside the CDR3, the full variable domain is EAGVVQSPRYKIIEKKQPVAFWCNPISGHNTLYWYLQNLGQGPELLIRYENEEAVDDSQLPKDRFSAERLKGVDSTLKIQPAELGDSAVYLCASSPDWTSGSPDYEQYFGPGTRLTVT.

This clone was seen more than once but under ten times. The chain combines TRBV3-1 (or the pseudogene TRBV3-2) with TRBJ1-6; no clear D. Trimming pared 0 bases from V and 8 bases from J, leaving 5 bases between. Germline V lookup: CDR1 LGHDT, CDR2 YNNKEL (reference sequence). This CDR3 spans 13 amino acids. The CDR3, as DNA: TGTGCCAGCAGCCAAGATCATGATTCACCCCTCCACTTT. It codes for CASSQDHDSPLHF.

CDR3 sequence (DNA): TGTGCCAGCAGCCTAAACTATGGATCCGGAAACACCATATATTTT. Amino acid sequence: CASSLNYGSGNTIYF. The V and J genes are TRBV7-2 and TRBJ1-3, with unresolved D. This CDR3 has 15 amino acids. Germline CDR1 SGHTA, CDR2 FQGNSA. The V and J ends lost 5 bases and 4 bases respectively, with 15 bases between them.

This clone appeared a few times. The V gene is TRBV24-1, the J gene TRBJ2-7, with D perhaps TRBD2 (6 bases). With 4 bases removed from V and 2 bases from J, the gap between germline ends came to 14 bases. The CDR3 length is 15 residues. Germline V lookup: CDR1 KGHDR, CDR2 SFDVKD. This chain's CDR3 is CATSDNRDWPYEQYF. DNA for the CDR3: TGTGCCACCAGTGACAACCGGGACTGGCCCTACGAGCAGTACTTC.

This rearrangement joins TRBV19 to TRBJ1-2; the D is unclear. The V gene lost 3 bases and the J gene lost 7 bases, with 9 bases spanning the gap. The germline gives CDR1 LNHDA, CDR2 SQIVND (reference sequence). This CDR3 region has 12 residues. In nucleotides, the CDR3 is TGTGCCAGTAGTATTCTTGCTTCTGGCTACACCTTC. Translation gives CASSILASGYTF.

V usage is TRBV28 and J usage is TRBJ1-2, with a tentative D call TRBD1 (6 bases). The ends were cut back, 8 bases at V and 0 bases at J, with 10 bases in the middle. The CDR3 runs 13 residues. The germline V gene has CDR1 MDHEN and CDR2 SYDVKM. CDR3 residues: CASLTGTNYGYTF. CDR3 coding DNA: TGTGCCAGCCTGACAGGTACTAACTATGGCTACACCTTC.

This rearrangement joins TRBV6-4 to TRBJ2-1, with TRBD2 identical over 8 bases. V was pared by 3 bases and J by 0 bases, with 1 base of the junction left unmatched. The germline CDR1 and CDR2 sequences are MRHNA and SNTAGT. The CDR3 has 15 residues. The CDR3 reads CASSEAGGSYNEQFF. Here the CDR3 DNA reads TGTGCCAGCAGTGAGGCGGGGGGCTCCTACAATGAGCAGTTCTTC.

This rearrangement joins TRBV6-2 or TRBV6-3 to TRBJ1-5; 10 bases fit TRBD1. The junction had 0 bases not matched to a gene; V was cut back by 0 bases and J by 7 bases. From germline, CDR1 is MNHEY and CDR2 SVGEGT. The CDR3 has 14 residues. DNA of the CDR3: TGTGCCAGCAGTTACTCGGACAGGGGGCAGCCCCAGCATTTT. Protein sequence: CASSYSDRGQPQHF.